The next 9 T cell receptor beta chains were all read from a single sample in a study of metastatic and nonmetastatic thyroid tumors. No treatment had been given to any patient before thyroid surgery. Via MiXCR, TCRdb re-called the PCR reads. The data show fewer than 45,000 clones, with roughly 20% seen just once and around a sixth held by the top ten. Sequenced: blood. The receptor set was obtained from a female donor with papillary thyroid cancer or a benign thyroid nodule (not recorded which). Some clones in this sample may be carry-over from other donors' samples.

This clone was detected ten times or more. V and J are TRBV19 and TRBJ2-3, with D perhaps TRBD1 (7 bases). Germline CDR1 reads LNHDA; CDR2 reads SQIVND (reference sequence). This CDR3 region has 14 residues. The V and J ends lost 9 bases and 0 bases respectively, with 13 bases between them. DNA for the CDR3: TGTGCCAGCTCAGGGGGAGGTAGCACAGATACGCAGTATTTT. Protein sequence: CASSGGGSTDTQYF.

This clone showed up many times. V gene TRBV5-6 combines with J gene TRBJ2-6; possible D gene TRBD1, 6 bases. Germline values: CDR1 SGHDT, CDR2 YYEEEE. The V and J ends lost 4 bases and 5 bases respectively, with 10 bases between them. The CDR3 is 14 amino acids. CDR3 in DNA: TGTGCCAGCAGCCCTGACAGGTGGGCCAACGTCCTGACTTTC. It specifies CASSPDRWANVLTF.

This clone appeared many times. The gene calls are TRBV19 and TRBJ1-5; D is ambiguous. CDR1 and CDR2 (germline): LNHDA, SQIVND (reference sequence). V was pared by 10 bases and J by 0 bases, with 19 bases between. This CDR3 spans 16 amino acids. The CDR3 here is CATGLDREFSNQPQHF. CDR3 bases: TGTGCCACTGGACTCGATAGGGAATTTAGCAATCAGCCCCAGCATTTT.

The J gene is TRBJ1-1, the V gene TRBV6-1; D may be TRBD1 (5 bases). The CDR3 contains 14 residues. Germline-derived CDR1 and CDR2 are MNHNS and SASEGT. V dropped 6 bases and J dropped 4 bases, with 15 bases sitting between them. CDR3 sequence reads: CASSRGAGRTEAFF. CDR3 DNA: TGTGCCAGCAGCAGAGGCGCAGGGCGCACTGAAGCTTTCTTT.

This clone was seen more than once but under ten times. The chain uses TRBV6-1 and TRBJ1-1; TRBD1 matches 9 bases. This CDR3 contains 14 residues. V lost 6 bases to trimming and J lost 12 bases; unmatched junction nucleotides: 14. CDR1 is MNHNS and CDR2 is SASEGT in the germline V gene. The CDR3 loop reads CASRPTGGGTESFF. DNA for the CDR3: TGTGCCAGCAGACCGACAGGGGGTGGCACTGAGTCTTTCTTT.

This clone was seen at least ten times. The J gene is TRBJ1-3, the V gene TRBV4-2; 7 bases match TRBD1. Germline assignment: CDR1 LGHNA and CDR2 YNFKEQ. The V gene end was trimmed by 8 bases and the J gene end by 4 bases; junction bases not matched to a gene: 8. The length of the CDR3 is 14 residues. CDR3 sequence: CASAGDSSGNTIYF. The CDR3 nucleotides read TGTGCCAGCGCCGGGGACAGTTCAGGAAACACCATATATTTT.

The gene calls are TRBV20-1 and TRBJ1-1, with D unresolved. V gave up 5 bases and J gave up 2 bases, with 12 bases separating them. In germline, CDR1 is DFQATT, CDR2 SNEGSKA (reference sequence). The CDR3 extends over 13 amino acids. Here the CDR3 reads CSASRDTNTEAFF. For the CDR3, the DNA is TGCAGTGCTTCCCGGGATACAAACACTGAAGCTTTCTTT.

This clone was detected once. The J gene is TRBJ2-2, the V gene TRBV19; 14 bases match TRBD2. J lost 10 bases, V lost 4 bases, and 5 bases had no gene match. Germline CDR1 reads LNHDA; CDR2 reads SQIVND (reference sequence). CDR3 size: 15 residues. CDR3 coding DNA: TGTGCCAGTAGTAAGGGACTAGCGGGAGTTGCGGAGCTGTTTTTT. Its translation is CASSKGLAGVAELFF.

V and J are TRBV11-2 and TRBJ2-7; D is ambiguous. CDR1 and CDR2 from the germline V gene are SGHAT and FQNNGV. Trimming removed 3 bases from V and 1 base from J, with 13 bases in between. CDR3 length equals 15 residues. This CDR3 reads CASSLNAGPSYEQYF. CDR3 coding DNA: TGTGCCAGCAGCTTGAATGCCGGGCCGTCCTACGAGCAGTACTTC. The whole variable domain, remainder taken from reference TRBV11-2 and TRBJ2-7, is EAGVAQSPRYKIIEKRQSVAFWCNPISGHATLYWYQQILGQGPKLLIQFQNNGVVDDSQLPKDRFSAERLKGVDSTLKIQPAKLEDSAVYLCASSLNAGPSYEQYFGPGTRLTVT.